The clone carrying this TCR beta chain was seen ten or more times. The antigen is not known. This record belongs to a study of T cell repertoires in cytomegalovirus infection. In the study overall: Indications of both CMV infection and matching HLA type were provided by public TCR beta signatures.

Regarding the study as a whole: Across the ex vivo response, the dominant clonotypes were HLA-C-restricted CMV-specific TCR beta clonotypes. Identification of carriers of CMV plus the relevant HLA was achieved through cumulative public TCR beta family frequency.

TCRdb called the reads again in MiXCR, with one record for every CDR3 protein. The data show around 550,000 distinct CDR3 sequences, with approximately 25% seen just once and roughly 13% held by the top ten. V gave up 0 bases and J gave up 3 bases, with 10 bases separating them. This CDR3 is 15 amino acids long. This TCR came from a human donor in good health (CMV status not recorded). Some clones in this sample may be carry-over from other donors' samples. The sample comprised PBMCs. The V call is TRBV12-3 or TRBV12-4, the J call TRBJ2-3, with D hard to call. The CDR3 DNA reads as TGTGCCAGCAGTTTAGCACCTGGCCTGACAGATACGCAGTATTTT. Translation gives CASSLAPGLTDTQYF.